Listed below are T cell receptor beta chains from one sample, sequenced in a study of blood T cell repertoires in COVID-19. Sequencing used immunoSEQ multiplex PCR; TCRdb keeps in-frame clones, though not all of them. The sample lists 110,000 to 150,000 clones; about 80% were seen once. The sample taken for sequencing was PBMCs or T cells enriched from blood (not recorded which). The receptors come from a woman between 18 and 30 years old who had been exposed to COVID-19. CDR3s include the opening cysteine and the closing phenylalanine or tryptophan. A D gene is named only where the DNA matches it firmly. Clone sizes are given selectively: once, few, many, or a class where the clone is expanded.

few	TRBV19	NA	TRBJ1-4	CASSRHATNEKLFF	TGTGCCAGTAGCAGACACGCAACTAATGAAAAACTGTTTTTT
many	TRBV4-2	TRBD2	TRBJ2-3	CASRMGSGSTDTQYF	TGTGCCAGCAGGATGGGTAGCGGGAGCACAGATACGCAGTATTTT
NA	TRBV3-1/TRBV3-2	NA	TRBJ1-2	CASSQVRDSGYTF	TGTGCCAGCAGCCAAGTGCGTGATTCAGGCTACACCTTC
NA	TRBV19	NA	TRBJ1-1	CASSIDGENTEAFF	TGTGCCAGTAGTATAGATGGAGAGAACACTGAAGCTTTCTTT
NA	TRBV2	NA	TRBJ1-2	CASSETWGDRGYTF	TGTGCCAGCAGTGAAACATGGGGGGATCGGGGCTACACCTTC
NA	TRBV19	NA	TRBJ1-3	CASSLSESSGNTIYF	TGTGCCAGTAGTCTTTCTGAGAGCTCTGGAAACACCATATATTTT
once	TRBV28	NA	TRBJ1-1	CASSLSTEAFF	TGTGCCAGCAGTTTGAGCACTGAAGCTTTCTTT
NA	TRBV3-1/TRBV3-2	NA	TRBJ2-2	CASSVRIVAGELFF	TGTGCCAGCAGCGTCCGAATAGTAGCCGGGGAGCTGTTTTTT
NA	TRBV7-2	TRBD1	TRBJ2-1	CASSLDRVYEQFF	TGTGCCAGCAGCCTAGACAGGGTCTATGAGCAGTTCTTC
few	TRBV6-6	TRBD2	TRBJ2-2	CASSPRPGLAGGNGELFF	TGTGCCAGCAGTCCGAGACCGGGACTAGCGGGAGGAAACGGGGAGCTGTTTTTT
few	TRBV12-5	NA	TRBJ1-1	CASGIPQVNTEAFF	TGTGCTAGTGGAATACCCCAGGTTAACACTGAAGCTTTCTTT
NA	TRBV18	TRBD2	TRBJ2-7	CASSPGLAGGVHEQYF	TGTGCCAGCTCACCTGGACTAGCGGGAGGGGTGCACGAGCAGTACTTC
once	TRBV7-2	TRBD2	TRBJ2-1	CASSLVPGRAIEQFF	TGTGCCAGCAGCTTAGTGCCCGGGAGGGCCATTGAGCAGTTCTTC
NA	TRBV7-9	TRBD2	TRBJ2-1	CASSSWTSGRSNEQFF	TGTGCCAGCAGCTCGTGGACTAGCGGGAGATCCAATGAGCAGTTCTTC
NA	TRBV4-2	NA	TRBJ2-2	CASSQGRRTGELFF	TGTGCCAGCAGCCAAGGACGGAGGACCGGGGAGCTGTTTTTT
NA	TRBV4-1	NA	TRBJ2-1	CASSQVAGLGDEQFF	TGCGCCAGCAGCCAAGTTGCGGGGCTCGGGGATGAGCAGTTCTTC
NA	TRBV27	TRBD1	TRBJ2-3	CASSLFGRGRVTDTQYF	TGTGCCAGCAGTTTATTCGGCAGGGGGCGGGTCACAGATACGCAGTATTTT
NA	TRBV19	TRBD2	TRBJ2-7	CASLDPWRETYEQYF	TGTGCCAGTCTTGACCCATGGCGGGAGACATACGAGCAGTACTTC
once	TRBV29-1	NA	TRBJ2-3	CSVVPLAQYTQYF	TGCAGCGTTGTCCCGCTAGCGCAGTATACGCAGTATTTT
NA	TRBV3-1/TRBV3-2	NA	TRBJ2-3	CASSQARALTDTQYF	TGTGCCAGCAGCCAAGCGCGGGCCCTCACAGATACGCAGTATTTT
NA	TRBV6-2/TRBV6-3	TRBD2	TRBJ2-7	CASSYSWTSGGYEQYF	TGTGCCAGCAGTTACTCTTGGACTAGCGGAGGTTACGAGCAGTACTTC
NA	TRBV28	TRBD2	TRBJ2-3	CASRNLAGDTDTQYF	TGTGCCAGCAGGAATCTAGCGGGGGACACAGATACGCAGTATTTT
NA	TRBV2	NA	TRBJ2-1	CAGLQEGRYNEQFF	TGTGCCGGCCTCCAAGAGGGCCGCTACAATGAGCAGTTCTTC
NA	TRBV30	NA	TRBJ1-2	CAWSITGRGNYGYTF	TGTGCCTGGAGTATTACAGGGAGGGGTAACTATGGCTACACCTTC
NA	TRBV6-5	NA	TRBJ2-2	CASSYSGQYTGELFF	TGTGCCAGCAGTTACTCTGGACAGTACACCGGGGAGCTGTTTTTT
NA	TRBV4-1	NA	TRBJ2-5	CASSQEGGRSETQYF	TGCGCCAGCAGCCAAGAGGGAGGTCGTTCAGAGACCCAGTACTTC
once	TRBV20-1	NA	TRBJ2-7	CSARAVYEQYF	TGCAGTGCTAGAGCGGTGTACGAGCAGTACTTC
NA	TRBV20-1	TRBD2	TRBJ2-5	CSARLAALEYF	TGCAGTGCTAGGCTAGCGGCTTTGGAGTACTTC
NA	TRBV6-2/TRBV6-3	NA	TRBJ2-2	CASSSPRWRERGTGELFF	TGTGCCAGCAGTTCCCCCCGCTGGCGGGAAAGGGGCACCGGGGAGCTGTTTTTT
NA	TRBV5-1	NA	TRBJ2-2	CASSPNGGLRTGELFF	TGCGCCAGCAGCCCCAATGGGGGACTTCGCACCGGGGAGCTGTTTTTT
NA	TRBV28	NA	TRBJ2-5	CASRNKNRVRETQYF	TGTGCCAGCAGAAATAAGAACAGGGTTAGGGAGACCCAGTACTTC
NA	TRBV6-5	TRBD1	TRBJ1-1	CASSRQGRSEAFF	TGTGCCAGCAGTCGACAGGGAAGATCAGAAGCTTTCTTT
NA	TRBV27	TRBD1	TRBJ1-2	CASSLGTGEGYTF	TGTGCCAGCAGTTTAGGGACAGGGGAAGGCTACACCTTC
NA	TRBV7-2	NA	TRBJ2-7	CASSASRGGYEQYF	TGTGCCAGCAGCGCCAGCCGGGGAGGCTACGAGCAGTACTTC
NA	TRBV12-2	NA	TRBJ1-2	CASRQKSPGQINYGYTF	TGTGCAAGTCGCCAAAAATCGCCGGGACAGATAAACTATGGCTACACCTTC
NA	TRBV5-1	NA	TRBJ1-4	CASSVGRVEKLFF	TGCGCCAGCAGCGTCGGCAGGGTTGAAAAACTGTTTTTT
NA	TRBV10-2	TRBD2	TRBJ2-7	CASKLTGGSSYEQYF	TGCGCCAGCAAGTTAACGGGAGGGAGCTCCTACGAGCAGTACTTC
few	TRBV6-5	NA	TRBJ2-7	CASSTGGPVEQYF	TGTGCCAGCAGTACCGGAGGGCCTGTCGAGCAGTACTTC
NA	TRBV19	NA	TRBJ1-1	CASSPGVEAFF	TGTGCCAGTAGTCCGGGAGTTGAAGCTTTCTTT
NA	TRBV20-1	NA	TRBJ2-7	CSAELGYEQYF	TGCAGTGCCGAGCTAGGCTACGAGCAGTACTTC
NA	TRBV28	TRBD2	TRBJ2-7	CASSFGASGKPYEQYF	TGTGCCAGCAGTTTCGGGGCTAGCGGTAAACCCTACGAGCAGTACTTC
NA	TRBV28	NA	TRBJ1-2	CASSAQGYYGYTF	TGTGCCAGCAGTGCACAGGGATACTATGGCTACACCTTC
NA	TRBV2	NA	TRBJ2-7	CASSPGNLLGEQYF	TGTGCCAGCAGCCCCGGGAACTTACTTGGAGAGCAGTACTTC
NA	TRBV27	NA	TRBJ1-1	CASSSQNPGNLMNTEAFF	TGTGCCAGCAGTTCCCAAAACCCGGGAAACCTCATGAACACTGAAGCTTTCTTT
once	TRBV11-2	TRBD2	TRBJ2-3	CAGGGSISTDTQYF	TGTGCCGGCGGGGGTTCCATTAGCACAGATACGCAGTATTTT
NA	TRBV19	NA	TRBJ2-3	CASSNWSGRHGDTQYF	TGTGCCAGTAGTAATTGGAGCGGCCGGCACGGAGATACGCAGTATTTT
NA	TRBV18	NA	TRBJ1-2	CASSAKGQLYGYTF	TGTGCCAGCTCAGCGAAAGGACAGCTATATGGCTACACCTTC
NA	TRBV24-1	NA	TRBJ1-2	CATIIHCYGYTF	TGTGCCACCATTATCCACTGCTATGGCTACACCTTC
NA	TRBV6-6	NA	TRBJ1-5	CASIAVGGRDQPQHF	TGTGCCAGCATAGCCGTGGGGGGGCGCGATCAGCCCCAGCATTTT